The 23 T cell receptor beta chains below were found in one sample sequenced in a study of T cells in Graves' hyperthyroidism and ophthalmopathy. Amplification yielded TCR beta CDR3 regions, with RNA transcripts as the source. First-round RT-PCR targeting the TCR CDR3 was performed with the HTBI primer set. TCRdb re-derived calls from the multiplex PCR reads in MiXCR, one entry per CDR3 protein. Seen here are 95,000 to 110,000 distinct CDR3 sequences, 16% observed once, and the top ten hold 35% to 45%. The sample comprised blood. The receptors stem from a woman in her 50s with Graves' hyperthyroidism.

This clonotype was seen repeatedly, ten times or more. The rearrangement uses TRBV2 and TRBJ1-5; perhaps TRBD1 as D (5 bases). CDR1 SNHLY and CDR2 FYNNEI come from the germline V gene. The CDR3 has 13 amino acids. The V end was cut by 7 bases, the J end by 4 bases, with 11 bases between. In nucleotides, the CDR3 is TGTGCCAGCATGGGGGGGATAAATCAGCCCCAGCATTTT. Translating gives CASMGGINQPQHF.

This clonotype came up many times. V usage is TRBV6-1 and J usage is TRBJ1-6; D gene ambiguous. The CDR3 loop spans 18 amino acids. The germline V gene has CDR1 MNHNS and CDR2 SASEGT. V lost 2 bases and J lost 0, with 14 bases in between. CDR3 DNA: TGTGCCAGCAGTGAACCGGGGTCGAAGGGCTCCTATAATTCACCCCTCCACTTT. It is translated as CASSEPGSKGSYNSPLHF.

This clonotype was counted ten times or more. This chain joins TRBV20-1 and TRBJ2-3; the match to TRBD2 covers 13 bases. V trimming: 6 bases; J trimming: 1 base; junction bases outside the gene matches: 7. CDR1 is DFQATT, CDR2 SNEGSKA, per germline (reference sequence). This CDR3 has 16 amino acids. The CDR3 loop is CSARTSGSQGTDTQYF. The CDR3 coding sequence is TGCAGTGCACGGACTAGCGGGAGTCAGGGCACAGATACGCAGTATTTT.

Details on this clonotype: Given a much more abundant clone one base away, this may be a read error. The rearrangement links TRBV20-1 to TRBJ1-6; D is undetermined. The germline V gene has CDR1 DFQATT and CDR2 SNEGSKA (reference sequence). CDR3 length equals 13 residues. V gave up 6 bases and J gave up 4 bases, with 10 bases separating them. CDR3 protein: CSAIKGYNSPLHF. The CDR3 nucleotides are TGCAGTGCCATCAAAGGTTATAATTCACCCCTCCACTTT.

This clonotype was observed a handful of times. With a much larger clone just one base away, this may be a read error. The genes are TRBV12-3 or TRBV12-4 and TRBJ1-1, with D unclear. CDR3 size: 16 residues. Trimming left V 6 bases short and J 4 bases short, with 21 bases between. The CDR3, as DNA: TGTGCCAGCAGCACCAGACACCCTTCCTACGGCACTGAAGCTTTCTTT. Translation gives CASSTRHPSYGTEAFF.

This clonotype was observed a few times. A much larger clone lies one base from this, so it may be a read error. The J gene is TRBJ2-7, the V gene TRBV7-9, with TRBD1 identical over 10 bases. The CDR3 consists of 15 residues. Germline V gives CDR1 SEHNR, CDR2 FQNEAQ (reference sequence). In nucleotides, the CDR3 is TGTACCAGCAGCCTGTGGGGGACAGGGGCCTACGAGCAGTACTTC. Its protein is CTSSLWGTGAYEQYF.

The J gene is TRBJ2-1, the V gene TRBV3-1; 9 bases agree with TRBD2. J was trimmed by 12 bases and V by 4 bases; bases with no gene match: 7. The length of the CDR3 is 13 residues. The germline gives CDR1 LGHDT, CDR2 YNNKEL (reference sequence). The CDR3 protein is CASSPTSGRGQFF. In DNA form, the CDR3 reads TGTGCCAGCAGCCCGACTAGCGGAAGGGGGCAGTTCTTC.

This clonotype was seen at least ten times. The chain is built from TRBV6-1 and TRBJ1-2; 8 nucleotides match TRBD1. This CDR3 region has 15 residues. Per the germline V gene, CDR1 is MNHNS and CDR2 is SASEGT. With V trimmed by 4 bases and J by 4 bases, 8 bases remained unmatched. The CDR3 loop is CASSALGQASYGYTF. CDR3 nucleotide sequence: TGTGCCAGCAGTGCCCTGGGACAGGCCTCCTATGGCTACACCTTC.

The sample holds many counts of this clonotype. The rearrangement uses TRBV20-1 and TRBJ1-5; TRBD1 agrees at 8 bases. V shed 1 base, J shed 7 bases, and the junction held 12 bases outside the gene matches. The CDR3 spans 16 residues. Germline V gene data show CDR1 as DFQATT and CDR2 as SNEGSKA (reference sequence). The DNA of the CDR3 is TGCAGTGCTAGAGCCTTGAGGGACAGGTCAGTGCAGCCCCAGCATTTT. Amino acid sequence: CSARALRDRSVQPQHF.

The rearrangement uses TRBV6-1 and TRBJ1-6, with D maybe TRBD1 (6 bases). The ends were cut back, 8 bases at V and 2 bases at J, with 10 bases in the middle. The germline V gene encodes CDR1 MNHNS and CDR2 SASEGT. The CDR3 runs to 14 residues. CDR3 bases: TGTGCCAGCGCAACAGGGCCCTATAATTCACCCCTCCACTTT. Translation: CASATGPYNSPLHF.

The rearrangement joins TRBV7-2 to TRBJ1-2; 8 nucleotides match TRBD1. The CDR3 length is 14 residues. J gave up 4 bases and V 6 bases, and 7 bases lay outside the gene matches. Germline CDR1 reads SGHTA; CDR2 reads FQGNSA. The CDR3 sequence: CASSSRQGFYGYTF. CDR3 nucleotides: TGTGCCAGCAGTTCTCGACAGGGGTTCTATGGCTACACCTTC.

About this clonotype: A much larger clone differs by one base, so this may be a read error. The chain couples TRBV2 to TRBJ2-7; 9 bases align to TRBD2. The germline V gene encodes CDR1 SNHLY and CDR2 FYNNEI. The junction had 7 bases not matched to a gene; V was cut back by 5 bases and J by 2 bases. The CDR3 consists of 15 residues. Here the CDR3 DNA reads TGTGCCAGCAGTCTTAGCGGGGGAGCGCCCTACGAGCAGTACTTC. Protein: CASSLSGGAPYEQYF. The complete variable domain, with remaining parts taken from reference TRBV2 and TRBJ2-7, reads EPEVTQTPSHQVTQMGQEVILRCVPISNHLYFYWYRQILGQKVEFLVSFYNNEISEKSEIFDDQFSVERPDGSNFTLKIRSTKLEDSAMYFCASSLSGGAPYEQYFGPGTRLTVT.

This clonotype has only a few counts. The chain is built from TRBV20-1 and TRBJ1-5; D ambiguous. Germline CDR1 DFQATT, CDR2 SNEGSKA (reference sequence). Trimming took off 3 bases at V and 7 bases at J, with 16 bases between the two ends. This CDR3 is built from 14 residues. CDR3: CSARYGVGGQPQHF. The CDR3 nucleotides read TGCAGTGCTAGGTACGGGGTGGGTGGCCAGCCCCAGCATTTT.

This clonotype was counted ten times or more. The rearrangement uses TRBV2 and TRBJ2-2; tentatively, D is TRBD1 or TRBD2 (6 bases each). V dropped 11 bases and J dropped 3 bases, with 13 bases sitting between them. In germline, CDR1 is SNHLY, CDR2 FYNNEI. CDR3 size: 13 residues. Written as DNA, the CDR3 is TGTGCCGTCAGGGGCGGGGACACCGGGGAGCTGTTTTTT. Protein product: CAVRGGDTGELFF.

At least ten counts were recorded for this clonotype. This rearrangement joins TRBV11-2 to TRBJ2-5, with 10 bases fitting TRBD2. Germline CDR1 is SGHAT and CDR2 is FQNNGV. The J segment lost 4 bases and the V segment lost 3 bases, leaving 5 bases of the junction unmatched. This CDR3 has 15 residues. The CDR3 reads CASSFLAGVGETQYF. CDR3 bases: TGTGCCAGCAGCTTCCTAGCGGGAGTGGGAGAGACCCAGTACTTC.

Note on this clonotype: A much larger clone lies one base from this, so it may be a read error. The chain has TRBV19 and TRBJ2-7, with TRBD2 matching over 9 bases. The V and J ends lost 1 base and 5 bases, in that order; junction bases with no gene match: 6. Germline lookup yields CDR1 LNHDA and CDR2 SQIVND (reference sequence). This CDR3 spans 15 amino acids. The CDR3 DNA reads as TGTGCCAGTAGTATAGCGGCTAGCGGGACCCACGAGCAGTACGTC. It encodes CASSIAASGTHEQYV.

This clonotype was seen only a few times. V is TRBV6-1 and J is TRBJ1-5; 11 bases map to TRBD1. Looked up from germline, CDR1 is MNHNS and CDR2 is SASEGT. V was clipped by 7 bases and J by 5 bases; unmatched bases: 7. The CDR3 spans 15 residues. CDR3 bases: TGTGCCAGCACCCCGGACAGGGGGCAGGATCAGCCCCAGCATTTT. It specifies CASTPDRGQDQPQHF.

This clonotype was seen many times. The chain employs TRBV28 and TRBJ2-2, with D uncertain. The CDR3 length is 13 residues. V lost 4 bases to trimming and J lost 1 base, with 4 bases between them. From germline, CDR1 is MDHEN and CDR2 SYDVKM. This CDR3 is CASSSLNTGELFF. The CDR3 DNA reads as TGTGCCAGCAGTTCCTTGAACACCGGGGAGCTGTTTTTT.

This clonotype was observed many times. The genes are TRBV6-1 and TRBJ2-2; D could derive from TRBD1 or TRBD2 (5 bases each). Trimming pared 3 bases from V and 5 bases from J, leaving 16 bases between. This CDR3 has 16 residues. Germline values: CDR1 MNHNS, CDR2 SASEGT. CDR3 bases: TGTGCCAGCAGTGATGGGTGGTTGGGGGTGACCGGGGAGCTGTTTTTT. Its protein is CASSDGWLGVTGELFF.

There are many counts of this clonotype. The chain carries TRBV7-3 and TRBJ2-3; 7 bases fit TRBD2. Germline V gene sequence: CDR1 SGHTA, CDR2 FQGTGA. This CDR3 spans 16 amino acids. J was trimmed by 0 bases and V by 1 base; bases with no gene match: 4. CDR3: CASSLIGSGSTDTQYF. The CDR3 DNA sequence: TGTGCCAGCAGCTTAATAGGTAGCGGGAGCACAGATACGCAGTATTTT.

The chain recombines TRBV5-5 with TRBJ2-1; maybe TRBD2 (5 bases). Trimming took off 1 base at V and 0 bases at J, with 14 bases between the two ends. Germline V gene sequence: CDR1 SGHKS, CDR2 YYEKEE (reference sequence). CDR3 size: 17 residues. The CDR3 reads CASSLNGDYSSYNEQFF. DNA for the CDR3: TGTGCCAGCAGCTTGAACGGAGACTATAGCTCCTACAATGAGCAGTTCTTC.

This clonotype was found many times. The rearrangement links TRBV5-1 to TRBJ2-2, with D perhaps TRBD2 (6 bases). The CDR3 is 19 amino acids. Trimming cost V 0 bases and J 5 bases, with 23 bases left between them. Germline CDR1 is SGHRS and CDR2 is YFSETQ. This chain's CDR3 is CASSLGPGVFAGPTGELFF. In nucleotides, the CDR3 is TGCGCCAGCAGCTTGGGTCCGGGAGTTTTCGCAGGGCCGACCGGGGAGCTGTTTTTT.

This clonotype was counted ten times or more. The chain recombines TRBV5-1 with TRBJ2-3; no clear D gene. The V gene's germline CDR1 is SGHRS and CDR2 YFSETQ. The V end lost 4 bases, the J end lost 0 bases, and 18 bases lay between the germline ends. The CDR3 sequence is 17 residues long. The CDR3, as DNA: TGCGCCAGCAGCAGAGGTACGGAGAGGCGGAGCACAGATACGCAGTATTTT. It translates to CASSRGTERRSTDTQYF.